The sequence of this TCR beta chain was determined in a study of blood T cell repertoires in COVID-19. Study-wide context: The origin of the acute and convalescent COVID-19 samples was the United States, Italy and Spain. Sources were T cells, B-cell-depleted T cells, or PBMCs; the material itself was cDNA or gDNA.

V dropped 0 bases and J dropped 3; count of bases not matched to a gene: 3. CDR3 length: 15 residues. Germline CDR1 SGDLS, CDR2 YYNGEE. As processed by the authors: The authors estimated nucleated cell counts from reference gene primer amplification. TCRdb's table, derived via immunoSEQ multiplex PCR, lists solely in-frame clones and lacks some. Clone size and V and J calls were adopted from that table, with D and trimming inferred from the DNA. The data hold 140,000 to 150,000 clones, with 87% observed a single time. This rearrangement joins TRBV9 to TRBJ2-7; 10 bases line up with TRBD1. The TCR was taken from a man at least 80 years old with acute or convalescent COVID-19. The sequenced material came from peripheral blood. CDR3 sequence: CASSVGGTGVYEQYF. The CDR3 nucleotides read TGTGCCAGCAGCGTAGGGGGGACAGGGGTCTACGAGCAGTACTTC.